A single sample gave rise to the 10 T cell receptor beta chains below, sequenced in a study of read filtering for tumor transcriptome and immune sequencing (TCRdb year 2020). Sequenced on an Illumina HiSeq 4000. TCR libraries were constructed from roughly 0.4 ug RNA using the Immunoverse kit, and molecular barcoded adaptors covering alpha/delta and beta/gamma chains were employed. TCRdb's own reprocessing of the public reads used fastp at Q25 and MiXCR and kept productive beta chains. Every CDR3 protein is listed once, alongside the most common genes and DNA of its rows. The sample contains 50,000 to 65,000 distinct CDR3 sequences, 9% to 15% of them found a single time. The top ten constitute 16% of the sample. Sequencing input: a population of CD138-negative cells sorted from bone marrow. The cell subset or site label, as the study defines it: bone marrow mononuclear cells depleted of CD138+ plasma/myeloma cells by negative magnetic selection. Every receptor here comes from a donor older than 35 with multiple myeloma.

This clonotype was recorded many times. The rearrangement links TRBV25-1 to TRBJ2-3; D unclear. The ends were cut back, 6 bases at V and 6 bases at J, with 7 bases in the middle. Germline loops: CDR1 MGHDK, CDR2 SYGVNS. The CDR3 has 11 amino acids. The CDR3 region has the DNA TGTGCCAGCAGGTCACCCGATACGCAGTATTTT. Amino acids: CASRSPDTQYF.

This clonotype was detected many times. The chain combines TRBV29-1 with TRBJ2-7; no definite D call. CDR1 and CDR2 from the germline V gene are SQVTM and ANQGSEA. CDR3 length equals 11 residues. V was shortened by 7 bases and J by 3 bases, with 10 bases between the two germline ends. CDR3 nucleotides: TGCAGCGCCCTTAAACTCTACGAGCAGTACTTC. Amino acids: CSALKLYEQYF.

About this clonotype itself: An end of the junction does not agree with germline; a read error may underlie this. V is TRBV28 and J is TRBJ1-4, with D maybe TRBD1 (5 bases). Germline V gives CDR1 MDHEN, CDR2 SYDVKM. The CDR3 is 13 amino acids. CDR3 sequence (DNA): TGTGCCCGCAGGGAGACCGGTGTCCAAGCGTTGTTTTTT. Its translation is CARRETGVQALFF.

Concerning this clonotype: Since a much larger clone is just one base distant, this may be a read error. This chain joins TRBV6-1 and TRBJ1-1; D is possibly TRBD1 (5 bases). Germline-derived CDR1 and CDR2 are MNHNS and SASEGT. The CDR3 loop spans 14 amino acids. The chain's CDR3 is CASHEGIRNTEALF. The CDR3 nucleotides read TGTGCCAGCCACGAGGGGATCAGGAACACTGAAGCTCTCTTT.

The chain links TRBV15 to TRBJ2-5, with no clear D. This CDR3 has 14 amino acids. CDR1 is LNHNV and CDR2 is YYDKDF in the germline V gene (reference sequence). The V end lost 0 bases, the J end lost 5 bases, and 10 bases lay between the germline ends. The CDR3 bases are TGTGCCACCAGCAGAGAAATCGTCCCCGAGACCCAGTACTTC. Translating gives CATSREIVPETQYF.

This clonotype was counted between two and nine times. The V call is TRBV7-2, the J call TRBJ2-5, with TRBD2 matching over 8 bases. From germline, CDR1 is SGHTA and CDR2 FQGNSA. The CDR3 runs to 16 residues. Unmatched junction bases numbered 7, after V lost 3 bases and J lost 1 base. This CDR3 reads CASSFLSGGTQETQYF. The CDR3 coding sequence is TGTGCCAGCAGCTTTTTAAGCGGGGGAACCCAAGAGACCCAGTACTTC.

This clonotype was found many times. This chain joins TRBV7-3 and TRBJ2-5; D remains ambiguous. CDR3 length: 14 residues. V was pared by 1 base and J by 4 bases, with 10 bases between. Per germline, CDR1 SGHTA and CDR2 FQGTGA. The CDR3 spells CASSLKRQGETQYF. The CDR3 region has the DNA TGTGCCAGCAGCTTAAAGCGACAAGGAGAGACCCAGTACTTC.

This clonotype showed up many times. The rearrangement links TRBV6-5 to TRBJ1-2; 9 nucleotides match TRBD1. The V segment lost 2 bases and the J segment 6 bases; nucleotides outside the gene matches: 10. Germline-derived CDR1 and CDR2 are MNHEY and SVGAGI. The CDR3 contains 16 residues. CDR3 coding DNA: TGTGCCAGCAGTTACATAGGGACAGGGACAGAGGATGGCTACACCTTC. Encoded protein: CASSYIGTGTEDGYTF.

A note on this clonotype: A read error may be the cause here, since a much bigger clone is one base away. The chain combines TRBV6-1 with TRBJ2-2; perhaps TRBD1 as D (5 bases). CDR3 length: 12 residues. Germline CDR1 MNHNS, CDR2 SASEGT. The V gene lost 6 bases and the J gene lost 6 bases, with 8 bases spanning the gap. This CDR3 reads CASRDTSGELFF. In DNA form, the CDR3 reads TGTGCCAGCAGGGACACTTCCGGGGAGCTGTTTTTT.

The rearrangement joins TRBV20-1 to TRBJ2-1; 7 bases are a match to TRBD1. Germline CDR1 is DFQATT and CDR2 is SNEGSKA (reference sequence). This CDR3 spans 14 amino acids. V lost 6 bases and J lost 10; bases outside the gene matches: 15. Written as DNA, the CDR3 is TGCAGTGCCCGGGGACAGAATTTATACAGCGAGCAGTTCTTC. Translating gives CSARGQNLYSEQFF.